Listed below are T cell receptor beta chains from one sample, sequenced in a study of kidney transplant recipient with SARS-CoV-2 infection. TCRdb ran MiXCR on the reads and lists one entry per CDR3 protein. The repertoire holds 200,000 to 300,000 distinct CDR3 sequences, with less than 35% as singletons. The sequences come from a blood sample, collected at baseline and between days 110 and 120 from a kidney transplant recipient. The receptors stem from a male patient in his thirties who had COVID-19 and was a kidney transplant recipient. The graft donor may be the source of some T cells. CDR3s include the opening cysteine and the closing phenylalanine or tryptophan. Fields, in order: CDR3 length, J gene, D gene, clone size, V gene, CDR3 DNA, CDR3 protein. A D gene is named only where the DNA matches it firmly. Where a row states a size, it is once, few, many or the class of an expanded clone; other rows omit it.

17,TRBJ1-2,NA,many,TRBV11-1,TGTGCCAGCAGCCCGAAGCGTAAGGCTGGAAAGACCTATGGCTACACCTTC,CASSPKRKAGKTYGYTF
13,TRBJ2-1,NA,NA,TRBV19,TGTGCCAGTAGTCCCCGAGACAAGAATGAGCAGTTCTTC,CASSPRDKNEQFF
12,TRBJ1-1,TRBD1,many,TRBV29-1,TGCAGCGCCGACAGGGGTAAAACTGAAGCTTTCTTT,CSADRGKTEAFF
16,TRBJ1-5,TRBD1,many,TRBV19,TGTGCCAGTACTTTATGGGGGGACAGACCGGACCAGCCCCAGCATTTT,CASTLWGDRPDQPQHF
17,TRBJ1-2,NA,many,TRBV19,TGTGCCAGTAGTAATGTCGAGACAAATCGAAAGACCTATGGCTACACCTTC,CASSNVETNRKTYGYTF
16,TRBJ2-6,NA,many,TRBV6-2/TRBV6-3,TGTGCCAGCAATTCCGATAGAGGCTCTGGGGCCAACGTCCTGACTTTC,CASNSDRGSGANVLTF
17,TRBJ1-2,NA,many,TRBV25-1,TGTGCCAGCAGTGTCGGCCAAGAACTGGGAAAGACCTATGGCTACACCTTC,CASSVGQELGKTYGYTF
17,TRBJ1-2,NA,many,TRBV25-1,TGTGCCAGCAGTTTGTTAGGAGAACTGGGAAAGACCTATGGCTACACCTTC,CASSLLGELGKTYGYTF
14,TRBJ1-1,NA,many,TRBV13,TGTGCCAGCAGCGACCCGGGAATGGTCACTGAAGCTTTCTTT,CASSDPGMVTEAFF
15,TRBJ2-1,NA,NA,TRBV6-5,TGTGCCAGCAGTTACCTGGGGCCCTCTCCCAATGAGCAGTTCTTC,CASSYLGPSPNEQFF
16,TRBJ2-5,NA,once,TRBV24-1,TGTGCCACCAGTGATTCCTCACAGGGTAGAGGAGAGACCCAGTGCTTC,CATSDSSQGRGETQCF
11,TRBJ2-1,NA,many,TRBV14,TGTGCCAGCAGCAGATTCGATGAGCAGTTCTTC,CASSRFDEQFF
12,TRBJ1-4,TRBD1,many,TRBV20-1,TGCAGTGCTGCAAAACAGGGGGAAAAACTGTTTTTT,CSAAKQGEKLFF
14,TRBJ2-2,TRBD1,many,TRBV3-1,TGTGCCAGTACGGACAGGGCGGTGCCCGGGGAGCTGTTTTTT,CASTDRAVPGELFF
14,TRBJ2-3,TRBD1,few,TRBV20-1,TGCAGTGCTAGGAGAAGGACAGGGGCAAATACGCAGTATTTT,CSARRRTGANTQYF
16,TRBJ1-6,NA,many,TRBV5-1,TGCGCCAGCAGCTTGGCCGGGGGCAGCCTGGGTTCACCCCTCCACTTT,CASSLAGGSLGSPLHF
16,TRBJ2-5,TRBD1,NA,TRBV14,TGTGCCAGCAGCCAACAGGGGACAGGCTTTGGCGAGACCCAGTACTTC,CASSQQGTGFGETQYF
15,TRBJ1-5,NA,NA,TRBV7-8,TGTGCCAGCAGCTTAGACGGGACACCCAATCAGCCCCAGCATTTT,CASSLDGTPNQPQHF
14,TRBJ2-1,TRBD2,few,TRBV12-3/TRBV12-4,TGTGCCAGCAGCCGAGCGGCGGGAGGGTATGAGCAGTTCTTC,CASSRAAGGYEQFF
17,TRBJ1-2,NA,many,TRBV19,TGTGCCAGTAGTAGCCGTCGGACAAATCGAAAGACCTATGGCTACACCTTC,CASSSRRTNRKTYGYTF
17,TRBJ2-1,NA,many,TRBV7-9,TGTGCCAGCAGCCTCAGGCCCCGGGTCTTCTCCTACAATGAGCAGTTCTTC,CASSLRPRVFSYNEQFF
16,TRBJ2-1,NA,once,TRBV4-1,TGCGCCAGCGGCCCCCCGGACGGAAGCTCCTACAATGAGCAGTTCTTC,CASGPPDGSSYNEQFF
15,TRBJ1-5,NA,many,TRBV3-1,TGTGCCAGCAGCCAAGAGGGCAGGGCAGATCAGCCCCAGCATTTT,CASSQEGRADQPQHF
15,TRBJ2-4,NA,many,TRBV28,TGTGCCAGCAGCCAGATCTCTCTAGCCAAAAACATTCAGTACTTC,CASSQISLAKNIQYF
18,TRBJ2-7,TRBD2,many,TRBV6-5,TGTGCCAGCAGTTACGCCTCCTCAGGGGCGGGAGGGTCCTACGAGCAGTACTTC,CASSYASSGAGGSYEQYF
17,TRBJ1-2,NA,once,TRBV6-4,TGTGCCAGCAGTGACCCTTCCTCACACGGAGAGACCTATGGCTACACCTTC,CASSDPSSHGETYGYTF